These 19 T cell receptor beta chains were sequenced from one sample in a study of spatial heterogeneity in lung cancer. Whole-study results and caveats: One measure, the expanded intratumoral alpha and beta TCR count, tracked tumor mutation counts.

TCRdb re-called the 5' RACE reads with MiXCR, one entry per CDR3 protein. The repertoire consists of roughly 9,200 distinct CDR3 sequences, with 2.9% occurring once and the leading ten covering 12% to 15%. No antigens are known for them. Time point defined: sample taken at primary tumor resection. Sequenced material: lung tumor tissue, taken at surgery. Receptor source: a male donor with early-stage non-small cell lung cancer.

In this sample, this clonotype is large. J is TRBJ2-7 and V is TRBV7-2; TRBD1 is a possible D gene (6 bases). Germline V lookup: CDR1 SGHTA, CDR2 FQGNSA. V lost 4 bases to trimming and J lost 3 bases, with 16 bases between them. CDR3 size: 15 residues. The chain's CDR3 is CASSSKTGVLYEQYF. The CDR3 DNA reads TGTGCCAGCAGCTCCAAGACAGGAGTACTCTACGAGCAGTACTTC.

This clonotype is labeled medium-sized. The CDR3 DNA reads as TGTGCCAGTAGTCCCCAGAAGACAGGGAATCAGCCCCAGCATTTT. Protein: CASSPQKTGNQPQHF. The genes are TRBV19 and TRBJ1-5; 7 bases align to TRBD1. V lost 5 bases and J lost 4; bases outside the gene matches: 8. Germline lookup yields CDR1 LNHDA and CDR2 SQIVND (reference sequence). The CDR3 consists of 15 residues.

The table lists this clonotype with many counts. The genes are TRBV20-1 and TRBJ2-2, with 8 bases fitting TRBD2. The CDR3 extends over 14 amino acids. Germline loops: CDR1 DFQATT, CDR2 SNEGSKA (reference sequence). V lost 4 bases to trimming and J lost 6 bases; unmatched junction nucleotides: 7. The CDR3 DNA reads as TGCAGTGCTACCATAGCGCGGGGGGCCGGGGAGCTGTTTTTT. Translating it yields CSATIARGAGELFF.

This clonotype came up many times. The rearrangement uses TRBV10-2 and TRBJ2-5; D is unclear. CDR3 length equals 13 residues. Trimming removed 6 bases at V and 2 bases at J, with 10 bases between. The V gene's germline CDR1 is WSHSY and CDR2 SAAADI. CDR3 in DNA: TGCGCCAGCAGCCCAGGTTATCAAGAGACCCAGTACTTC. It yields the protein CASSPGYQETQYF.

This clonotype was detected once. The gene calls are TRBV19 and TRBJ1-3; D not certain. The CDR3 consists of 16 residues. Germline V gene sequence: CDR1 LNHDA, CDR2 SQIVND (reference sequence). CDR3 DNA: TGTGAAAGTAGTATGGAAGAACACGGCTCTGGAAACACCATATATTTT. Translation: CESSMEEHGSGNTIYF.

This clonotype has ten or more counts. The V and J genes are TRBV7-2 and TRBJ2-3; D not certain. The CDR3 runs to 11 residues. The V end lost 3 bases, the J end lost 4 bases, and 2 bases lay between the germline ends. The germline V gene has CDR1 SGHTA and CDR2 FQGNSA. The CDR3 spells CASSFADTQYF. The CDR3 nucleotides read TGTGCCAGCAGCTTCGCAGATACGCAGTATTTT.

This clonotype was detected ten times or more. The CDR3 bases are TGTGCCAGCAGTCCCAGGGGTGTTGGCACAGATACGCAGTATTTT. Translating gives CASSPRGVGTDTQYF. V and J are TRBV27 and TRBJ2-3; D might be TRBD1 (6 bases). The CDR3 totals 15 residues. Trimming left V 5 bases short and J 1 base short, with 13 bases between. The germline CDR1 and CDR2 sequences are MNHEY and SMNVEV (reference sequence).

Many counts were recorded for this clonotype. The chain links TRBV9 to TRBJ1-2; D possibly corresponds to TRBD1 (5 bases). V lost 5 bases to trimming and J lost 0 bases, with 14 bases between them. Germline V gene data show CDR1 as SGDLS and CDR2 as YYNGEE. CDR3 size: 15 residues. CDR3 bases: TGTGCCAGCAGTAGGGAGGGGACCACTAACTATGGCTACACCTTC. Translating gives CASSREGTTNYGYTF.

The table lists this clonotype with many counts. The genes are TRBV12-3 or TRBV12-4 and TRBJ1-2; D unresolved. V dropped 4 bases and J dropped 6 bases, with 6 bases sitting between them. The CDR3 is 11 residues long. The CDR3 nucleotides are TGTGCCAGCAGTTCCGCCCATGGCTACACCTTC. Its protein product is CASSSAHGYTF.

This clonotype was seen repeatedly, ten times or more. The chain carries TRBV5-5 and TRBJ2-3; 8 bases are a match to TRBD2. The CDR3 runs 16 residues. Germline CDR1 and CDR2: SGHKS and YYEKEE (reference sequence). The V gene end was trimmed by 0 bases and the J gene end by 2 bases; junction bases not matched to a gene: 5. The CDR3 DNA reads as TGTGCCAGCAGCTTGGTACTAGCGGTACCCACAGATACGCAGTATTTT. Its translation: CASSLVLAVPTDTQYF.

This clonotype occurred many times. The rearrangement uses TRBV10-3 and TRBJ1-1, with TRBD1 as a possible D gene (5 bases). This CDR3 has 15 amino acids. CDR1 and CDR2 (germline): ENHRY, SYGVKD. V gave up 0 bases and J gave up 3 bases, with 11 bases separating them. DNA of the CDR3: TGTGCCATCAGTGAGTCGGGCCAGGGTGACACTGAAGCTTTCTTT. Protein: CAISESGQGDTEAFF.

Ten or more counts support this clonotype. The J gene is TRBJ2-2, the V gene TRBV25-1; D ambiguous. This CDR3 is built from 12 residues. The V end was cut by 6 bases, the J end by 6 bases, with 8 bases between. The germline V gene encodes CDR1 MGHDK and CDR2 SYGVNS. The CDR3 DNA sequence: TGTGCCAGCAGAGGTGGTGCCGGGGAGCTGTTTTTT. Translating gives CASRGGAGELFF.

This clonotype was seen at least ten times. The J gene is TRBJ2-7, the V gene TRBV5-6; TRBD1 is a possible D gene (5 bases). V lost 5 bases to trimming and J lost 3 bases, with 12 bases between them. Looked up from germline, CDR1 is SGHDT and CDR2 is YYEEEE. CDR3 length: 13 amino acids. DNA of the CDR3: TGTGCCAGCAGAAGTTGGGGCTTCTACGAGCAGTACTTC. As protein: CASRSWGFYEQYF.

This clonotype was observed at least ten times. The chain joins TRBV5-4 to TRBJ2-1, with 9 bases matching TRBD2. J was trimmed by 2 bases and V by 0 bases; bases with no gene match: 0. The CDR3 has 15 residues. The V gene's germline CDR1 is SGHNT and CDR2 YYREEE (reference sequence). The CDR3 protein is CASSLGLAAYNEQFF. For the CDR3, the DNA is TGTGCCAGCAGCTTGGGACTAGCGGCCTACAATGAGCAGTTCTTC. Full variable domain (outside the CDR3, taken from reference TRBV5-4 and TRBJ2-1): ETGVTQSPTHLIKTRGQQVTLRCSSQSGHNTVSWYQQALGQGPQFIFQYYREEENGRGNFPPRFSGLQFPNYSSELNVNALELDDSALYLCASSLGLAAYNEQFFGPGTRLTVL.

This clonotype has a count of ten or more. An end of the junction differs from the germline gene, which may be a read error. The chain joins TRBV7-9 to TRBJ2-3; TRBD2 matches at 8 bases. Per germline, CDR1 SEHNR and CDR2 FQNEAQ (reference sequence). The CDR3 totals 15 residues. In nucleotides, the CDR3 is TGTGCCAGCAGCGTAGCGGGGCAAGGCACAGATACGCAGTATTTT. This gives the protein CASSVAGQGTDTQYF.

This clonotype showed up many times. One end of the junction varies from germline; a read error may be responsible. This chain connects TRBV28 to TRBJ2-7, with 7 bases identical to TRBD2. Germline assignment: CDR1 MDHEN and CDR2 SYDVKM. The CDR3 loop spans 13 amino acids. CDR3 amino acids: CASSHPTSGLSAF. In DNA, the CDR3 is TGTGCCAGCAGCCATCCCACCTCGGGACTATCTGCGTTC. Full variable domain (remainder filled in from reference TRBV28 and TRBJ2-7): DVKVTQSSRYLVKRTGEKVFLECVQDMDHENMFWYRQDPGLGLRLIYFSYDVKMKEKGDIPEGYSVSREKKERFSLILESASTNQTSMYLCASSHPTSGLSAFGPGTRLTVT.

This clonotype is termed medium-sized. The chain carries TRBV20-1 and TRBJ2-7; TRBD2 is a possible D gene (6 bases). CDR1 is DFQATT, CDR2 SNEGSKA, per germline (reference sequence). V lost 1 base to trimming and J lost 0 bases, with 16 bases between them. The CDR3 is 16 residues long. Here the CDR3 DNA reads TGCAGTGCTAGAGGGGGCTGGGGGGAGAGCTCCTACGAGCAGTACTTC. Amino acid sequence: CSARGGWGESSYEQYF.

The sample holds many counts of this clonotype. The V and J genes are TRBV4-3 and TRBJ2-7; tentatively, D is TRBD1 or TRBD2 (5 bases each). Germline V CDR1 and CDR2: LGHNA, YSLEER. The CDR3 runs 18 residues. Between the trimmed V and J ends, which lost 1 base and 8 bases, there was a span of 27 bases. In nucleotides, the CDR3 is TGCGCCAGCAGCCAAGGAGGGGAGCCAGGAAGGACCAGATCGAAGCAGTACTTC. Its protein is CASSQGGEPGRTRSKQYF.

This clonotype has at least ten counts. The V call is TRBV29-1, the J call TRBJ1-2; a possible D gene is TRBD1 (6 bases). With 7 bases removed from V and 3 bases from J, the gap between germline ends came to 12 bases. The germline CDR1 and CDR2 sequences are SQVTM and ANQGSEA. CDR3 size: 12 residues. In DNA, the CDR3 is TGCAGCGCCGCAGGGGAGTACTATGGCTACACCTTC. Translated, it gives CSAAGEYYGYTF.